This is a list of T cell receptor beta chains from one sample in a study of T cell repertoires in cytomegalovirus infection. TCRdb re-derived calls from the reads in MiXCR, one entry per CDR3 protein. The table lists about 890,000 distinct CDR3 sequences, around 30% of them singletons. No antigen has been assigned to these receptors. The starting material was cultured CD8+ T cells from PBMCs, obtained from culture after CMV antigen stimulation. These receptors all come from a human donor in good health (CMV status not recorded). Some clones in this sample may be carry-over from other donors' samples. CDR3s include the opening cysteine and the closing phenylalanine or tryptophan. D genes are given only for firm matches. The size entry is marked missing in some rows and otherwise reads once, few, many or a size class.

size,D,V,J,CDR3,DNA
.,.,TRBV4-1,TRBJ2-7,CASSQEISPYEQYF,TGCGCCAGCAGCCAAGAGATAAGTCCCTACGAGCAGTACTTC
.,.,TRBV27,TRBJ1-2,CASCGQQSYGYTF,TGTGCCAGCTGCGGACAGCAATCCTATGGCTACACCTTC
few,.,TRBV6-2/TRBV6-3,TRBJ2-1,CASTLWRNHEQFF,TGTGCCAGCACCCTATGGAGGAACCATGAGCAGTTCTTC
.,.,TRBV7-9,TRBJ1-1,CASSRSGAEAFF,TGTGCCAGCAGCAGAAGTGGAGCTGAAGCTTTCTTT
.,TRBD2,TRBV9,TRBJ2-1,CASSSRAGGSYNEQFF,TGTGCCAGCAGCTCCCGGGCGGGGGGCTCCTACAATGAGCAGTTCTTC
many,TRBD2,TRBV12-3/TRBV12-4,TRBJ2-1,CASSGLAGHYNEQFF,TGTGCCAGCAGTGGACTAGCGGGACATTACAATGAGCAGTTCTTC
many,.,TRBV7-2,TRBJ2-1,CASSQQYNEQFF,TGTGCCAGCAGCCAACAGTACAATGAGCAGTTCTTC
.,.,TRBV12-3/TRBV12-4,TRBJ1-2,CASSPSPGNLGYTF,TGTGCCAGCAGTCCCTCCCCGGGCAACCTGGGCTACACCTTC
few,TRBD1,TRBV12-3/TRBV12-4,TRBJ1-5,CASRTGENQPQHF,TGTGCCAGCAGGACAGGGGAAAATCAGCCCCAGCATTTT
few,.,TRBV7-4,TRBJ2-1,CASSLSVGGPYNEQFF,TGTGCCAGCAGCTTAAGTGTGGGGGGGCCCTACAATGAGCAGTTCTTC
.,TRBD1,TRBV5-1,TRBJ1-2,CASSLEDRGLDGYTF,TGCGCCAGCAGCTTGGAGGACAGGGGTTTGGATGGCTACACCTTC
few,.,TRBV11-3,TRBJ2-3,CASSFGTGYPSRYTQYF,TGTGCCAGCAGCTTTGGAACAGGATATCCCTCTAGGTATACGCAGTATTTT
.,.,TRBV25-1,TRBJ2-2,CASSESGTRTGELFF,TGTGCCAGCAGTGAATCCGGGACACGGACCGGGGAGCTGTTTTTT
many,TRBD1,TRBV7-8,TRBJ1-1,CASSLARTGATEAFF,TGTGCCAGCAGCTTAGCCCGGACAGGGGCCACTGAAGCTTTCTTT